Listed here are 30 T cell receptor beta chains from one sample, sequenced in a study of shared clonotypes between healthy human individuals. CD45RO-negative, CCR7-positively selected cells formed the naive CD8 fraction, excluding terminally differentiated effector memory CD45RA+ cells. Sequencing was performed with immunoSEQ multiplex PCR; in TCRdb, only in-frame clones are kept and a portion is missing. The sample shows under 1 million clones, 96% of them seen only once. Sequenced material: naive CD8+ T cells sorted from blood. The receptor set was obtained from a man aged 30 to 39 in good health.

The chain joins TRBV18 to TRBJ2-7; TRBD1 matches at 9 bases. The CDR3 is 16 residues long. Germline V lookup: CDR1 KGHSH, CDR2 LQKENI. The V gene end was trimmed by 6 bases and the J gene end by 6 bases; junction bases not matched to a gene: 15. CDR3 sequence reads: CASSPNPGQGIFEQYF. CDR3 bases: TGTGCCAGCTCCCCAAACCCGGGACAGGGTATATTCGAGCAGTACTTC.

The chain links TRBV11-2 to TRBJ2-7, with 7 bases matching TRBD1. Germline V lookup: CDR1 SGHAT, CDR2 FQNNGV. The CDR3 loop spans 14 amino acids. V was clipped by 4 bases and J by 2 bases; unmatched bases: 5. The CDR3 region is CASSYQTGTYEQYF. The CDR3 DNA reads TGTGCCAGCAGCTACCAGACAGGGACCTACGAGCAGTACTTC.

This clone occurred once. The rearrangement uses TRBV4-2 and TRBJ1-1, with TRBD1 as a possible D gene (5 bases). V was trimmed by 4 bases and J by 6 bases, leaving 12 bases between them. This CDR3 spans 13 amino acids. The V gene's germline CDR1 is LGHNA and CDR2 YNFKEQ. The CDR3 nucleotides are TGTGCCAGCAGCCCTCGGCGGGGGGCTGAAGCTTTCTTT. Encoded protein: CASSPRRGAEAFF.

The chain joins TRBV9 to TRBJ1-3; unclear D gene. The V gene's germline CDR1 is SGDLS and CDR2 YYNGEE. V lost 3 bases, J lost 3 bases, and 4 bases lay in between. The CDR3 totals 12 residues. The CDR3 region has the DNA TGTGCCAGCAGCGACGATGGAAACACCATATATTTT. It specifies CASSDDGNTIYF.

The rearrangement links TRBV7-3 to TRBJ2-7; D gene ambiguous. There are 15 residues in the CDR3. V was shortened by 1 base and J by 5 bases, with 15 bases between the two germline ends. Germline V gene sequence: CDR1 SGHTA, CDR2 FQGTGA. The CDR3 spells CASSLIAQPGDEQYF. The CDR3 DNA follows: TGTGCCAGCAGCTTAATCGCCCAACCGGGCGACGAGCAGTACTTC.

The chain couples TRBV14 to TRBJ2-5; D unresolved. With 4 bases removed from V and 2 bases from J, the gap between germline ends came to 14 bases. Germline CDR1 is SGHDN and CDR2 is FVKESK. This CDR3 spans 15 amino acids. The CDR3 DNA reads as TGTGCCAGCAGCCCCCACCAGACACGACAAGAGACCCAGTACTTC. Amino acids: CASSPHQTRQETQYF. Supplemented by reference TRBV14 and TRBJ2-5, the full variable domain reads EAGVTQFPSHSVIEKGQTVTLRCDPISGHDNLYWYRRVMGKEIKFLLHFVKESKQDESGMPNNRFLAERTGGTYSTLKVQPAELEDSGVYFCASSPHQTRQETQYFGPGTRLLVL.

This clone has just one count. V usage is TRBV7-9 and J usage is TRBJ2-1; 7 bases are a match to TRBD2. Germline CDR1 is SEHNR and CDR2 is FQNEAQ (reference sequence). The CDR3 has 13 residues. V lost 11 bases to trimming and J lost 5 bases; unmatched junction nucleotides: 9. The chain's CDR3 is CAGGRPSNNEQFF. The CDR3 DNA reads as TGTGCCGGCGGGAGACCCTCTAACAATGAGCAGTTCTTC.

This chain joins TRBV7-9 and TRBJ2-3; D is unclear. The CDR3 has 15 residues. V was clipped by 5 bases and J by 6 bases, with 18 bases between them. The germline CDR1 and CDR2 sequences are SEHNR and FQNEAQ (reference sequence). This CDR3 reads CASSAPATAVDTQYF. The CDR3 nucleotides read TGTGCCAGCAGCGCCCCGGCCACGGCAGTCGATACGCAGTATTTT.

The V and J genes are TRBV11-2 and TRBJ2-4, with 10 bases matching TRBD1. Germline V gene sequence: CDR1 SGHAT, CDR2 FQNNGV. The CDR3 has 15 amino acids. V dropped 5 bases and J dropped 5; count of bases not matched to a gene: 6. CDR3 in DNA: TGTGCCAGCAGCCAGCCGGGACAGGGGCAAAACATTCAGTACTTC. It yields the protein CASSQPGQGQNIQYF.

This rearrangement joins TRBV7-9 to TRBJ2-7, with D possibly TRBD1 on 5 matching bases. This CDR3 has 15 amino acids. The germline V gene has CDR1 SEHNR and CDR2 FQNEAQ (reference sequence). Trimming cost V 5 bases and J 6 bases, with 20 bases left between them. CDR3 nucleotide sequence: TGTGCCAGCAGCCCCAGGGAAGGGTCTTCTGGCGAGCAGTACTTC. Translated, it gives CASSPREGSSGEQYF.

This chain uses TRBV23-1 with TRBJ1-1; no clear D gene. TRBV23-1 is treated as an ORF (open reading frame) with a function not yet certain. Trimming removed 1 base at V and 11 bases at J, with 14 bases between. The length of the CDR3 is 13 residues. The CDR3 loop reads CASSQLEGFEAFF. The CDR3 DNA is TGCGCCAGCAGTCAATTGGAGGGTTTTGAGGCTTTCTTT.

This sequence joins TRBV10-3 and TRBJ1-3; the D gene is possibly TRBD1 (6 bases). The CDR3 runs 14 residues. Trimming removed 3 bases at V and 7 bases at J, with 13 bases between. CDR1 is ENHRY and CDR2 is SYGVKD in the germline V gene. CDR3: CAISDRGVSNTIYF. The CDR3 nucleotides read TGTGCCATCAGTGACAGGGGAGTAAGCAACACCATATATTTT.

The chain employs TRBV29-1 and TRBJ2-5; D not certain. The V end lost 8 bases, the J end lost 2 bases, and 9 bases lay between the germline ends. CDR1 is SQVTM, CDR2 ANQGSEA, per germline. The CDR3 length is 11 residues. The CDR3 protein is CSPARQETQYF. CDR3 nucleotide sequence: TGCAGCCCCGCCAGGCAAGAGACCCAGTACTTC.

The chain joins TRBV5-8 to TRBJ1-5, with no clear D. Per the germline V gene, CDR1 is SGHTS and CDR2 is YDEGEE. The CDR3 is made up of 14 amino acids. Trimming stripped 1 base from V and 1 base from J, with 6 bases between. The CDR3 loop is CASSLRRSNQPQHF. The CDR3 DNA follows: TGTGCCAGCAGCTTGAGACGGAGCAATCAGCCCCAGCATTTT.

This clone has only one observation. V gene TRBV9 combines with J gene TRBJ2-1, with 15 bases identical to TRBD2. The germline gives CDR1 SGDLS, CDR2 YYNGEE. The trim removed 4 bases at V and 2 bases at J, leaving 16 bases unmatched. The CDR3 loop spans 21 amino acids. The CDR3 region has the DNA TGTGCCAGCAGCCCCCGGACTAGCGGGAGGGAATGGTCATCGACCTACAATGAGCAGTTCTTC. It yields the protein CASSPRTSGREWSSTYNEQFF.

V and J are TRBV29-1 and TRBJ2-7; D is undetermined. The germline V gene has CDR1 SQVTM and CDR2 ANQGSEA. The CDR3 sequence is 13 residues long. The V end was cut by 6 bases, the J end by 0 bases, with 12 bases between. CDR3 loop: CSVLGSNSYEQYF. Here the CDR3 DNA reads TGCAGCGTCCTCGGTTCGAACTCCTACGAGCAGTACTTC.

The CDR3 is CASSVKRNGELFF. The CDR3, as DNA: TGTGCCAGCAGCGTTAAACGCAACGGGGAGCTGTTTTTT. The gene calls are TRBV27 and TRBJ2-2; D unclear. Looked up from germline, CDR1 is MNHEY and CDR2 is SMNVEV (reference sequence). The CDR3 extends over 13 amino acids. Trimming took off 6 bases at V and 7 bases at J, with 12 bases between the two ends.

This chain connects TRBV27 to TRBJ1-1; weak D call: TRBD1 (6 bases). The CDR3 covers 14 residues. V was cut by 6 bases and J by 0 bases, with 11 bases left in between. The germline V gene has CDR1 MNHEY and CDR2 SMNVEV (reference sequence). The CDR3 DNA is TGTGCCAGCAGCCCAGGGGTAATGAACACTGAAGCTTTCTTT. The encoded protein is CASSPGVMNTEAFF.

In nucleotides, the CDR3 is TGTGCCAGCAGCGAGCTTGGAGCCGCCTACGAGCAGTACTTC. Amino acids: CASSELGAAYEQYF. This rearrangement joins TRBV7-2 to TRBJ2-7; no definite D call. Germline CDR1 is SGHTA and CDR2 is FQGNSA. This CDR3 has 14 residues. Trimming left V 5 bases short and J 2 bases short, with 13 bases between.

The chain couples TRBV7-9 to TRBJ2-2, with 9 bases that match TRBD1. Germline trimming cut 5 bases from V and 6 bases from J; bases unmatched to any gene: 10. CDR1 and CDR2 (germline): SEHNR, FQNEAQ (reference sequence). CDR3 length: 16 amino acids. Here the CDR3 DNA reads TGTGCCAGCAGCCTCGCTGGGACAGGGCGGGCCGGGGAGCTGTTTTTT. This encodes CASSLAGTGRAGELFF.

The rearrangement uses TRBV28 and TRBJ2-7; D is ambiguous. Deletions cut 3 bases from V and 4 bases from J, with 13 bases between. This CDR3 is 14 amino acids long. CDR1 MDHEN and CDR2 SYDVKM come from the germline V gene. The CDR3 coding sequence is TGTGCCAGCAGTTTTATCGTGCAGGAGTACGAGCAGTACTTC. Amino acid sequence: CASSFIVQEYEQYF.

The chain has TRBV5-1 and TRBJ2-5; 11 bases agree with TRBD2. The ends lost 2 bases at V and 4 bases at J; junction bases unmatched: 4. Germline V gene lookup returns CDR1 SGHRS and CDR2 YFSETQ. The CDR3 spans 15 residues. DNA for the CDR3: TGCGCCAGCAGCTTTAGCGGGAGGGCCGGAGAGACCCAGTACTTC. Its protein is CASSFSGRAGETQYF.

This clone was recorded once. CDR3 DNA sequence: TGTGCCAGCAGCGGGGGGTCATCAGGCTCCTACGAGCAGTACTTC. Encoded protein: CASSGGSSGSYEQYF. V usage is TRBV7-9 and J usage is TRBJ2-7; D perhaps matches TRBD2 (6 bases). V lost 5 bases to trimming and J lost 0 bases, with 14 bases between them. The germline CDR1 and CDR2 sequences are SEHNR and FQNEAQ (reference sequence). CDR3 length: 15 amino acids.

The J gene is TRBJ2-7, the V gene TRBV7-9; no clear D. Trimming removed 5 bases from V and 2 bases from J, with 13 bases in between. Per the germline V gene, CDR1 is SEHNR and CDR2 is FQNEAQ (reference sequence). CDR3 length: 14 residues. As DNA, the CDR3 is TGTGCCAGCAGCCCCGGGCCTAGTCCCTACGAGCAGTACTTC. Its protein is CASSPGPSPYEQYF.

V is TRBV6-6 and J is TRBJ1-4, with TRBD1 matching 7 bases. The CDR3 is 14 amino acids. With V trimmed by 11 bases and J by 3 bases, 9 bases remained unmatched. The germline gives CDR1 MNHNY, CDR2 SVGAGI (reference sequence). CDR3 residues: CAGRQGVANEKLFF. The CDR3 DNA is TGTGCCGGCCGACAGGGAGTAGCTAATGAAAAACTGTTTTTT.

The sample holds one count of this clone. The chain couples TRBV6-5 to TRBJ1-2; D gene unclear. The CDR3 loop spans 16 amino acids. Trimming left V 0 bases short and J 2 bases short, with 13 bases between. The V gene's germline CDR1 is MNHEY and CDR2 SVGAGI. In DNA form, the CDR3 reads TGTGCCAGCAGTTACTCGATCCCAGCCGCGAACTATGGCTACACCTTC. It yields the protein CASSYSIPAANYGYTF.

This clone was seen once. J is TRBJ2-1 and V is TRBV29-1, with D uncertain. The V gene lost 3 bases and the J gene lost 2 bases, with 14 bases spanning the gap. CDR3 length equals 15 residues. Looked up from germline, CDR1 is SQVTM and CDR2 is ANQGSEA. The CDR3 nucleotides read TGCAGCGTTGATTCAGTAGGGCTTGCCTACAATGAGCAGTTCTTC. Its translation is CSVDSVGLAYNEQFF.

This clone has more than one count but fewer than ten. V and J are TRBV7-6 and TRBJ2-7; D call uncertain. The V gene lost 4 bases and the J gene lost 2 bases, with 3 bases spanning the gap. The length of the CDR3 is 11 residues. The germline CDR1 and CDR2 sequences are SGHVS and FNYEAQ. The CDR3 region has the DNA TGTGCCAGCAGCTCCGCCTACGAGCAGTACTTC. Protein product: CASSSAYEQYF.

The count of this clone is one. The chain combines TRBV6-5 with TRBJ2-2; TRBD1 matches at 7 bases. Unmatched junction bases numbered 9, after V lost 8 bases and J lost 3 bases. The CDR3 is made up of 15 amino acids. Germline CDR1 and CDR2: MNHEY and SVGAGI. CDR3 bases: TGTGCCAGCGGAAATTTAACAGGGGACACCGGGGAGCTGTTTTTT. Its protein is CASGNLTGDTGELFF.

The J gene is TRBJ2-1, the V gene TRBV27, with D maybe TRBD2 (6 bases). CDR1 is MNHEY, CDR2 SMNVEV, per germline (reference sequence). With 4 bases removed from V and 2 bases from J, the gap between germline ends came to 6 bases. The CDR3 length is 13 residues. This CDR3 is CASSWRAYNEQFF. The CDR3 DNA sequence: TGTGCCAGCAGTTGGAGGGCCTACAATGAGCAGTTCTTC.